The 7 T cell receptor beta chains below were found in one sample sequenced in a study of regulatory T cells in long-lasting Graves disease. Both iRepertoire HTBI primers and Arm-PCR of CDR3 regions were used to build the TCR beta libraries. TCRdb re-called the multiplex PCR reads through MiXCR, storing one row per CDR3 protein. Of 350,000 to 500,000 distinct CDR3 sequences detected, roughly a fifth appear once; the ten largest clones hold more than 13%. Stated time point: persistent/refractory GD, antithyroid drugs over 5 years with positive TRAb. Following extraction of RNA from PBMCs, that RNA was used to make the TCR library. The source material was peripheral blood mononuclear cells (PBMCs), sampled when the disease was refractory, from a patient treated with antithyroid drugs. The receptors stem from a female donor with Graves disease.

V usage is TRBV19 and J usage is TRBJ1-1, with D hard to call. This CDR3 contains 13 residues. In germline, CDR1 is LNHDA, CDR2 SQIVND (reference sequence). Between the trimmed V and J ends, which lost 5 bases and 1 base, there was a span of 8 bases. The CDR3 nucleotides read TGTGCCAGTAGTTTCCAGACGAACACTGAAGCTTTCTTT. Protein sequence: CASSFQTNTEAFF. Using reference TRBV19 and TRBJ1-1 for the parts outside the CDR3, the full variable domain is DGGITQSPKYLFRKEGQNVTLSCEQNLNHDAMYWYRQDPGQGLRLIYYSQIVNDFQKGDIAEGYSVSREKKESFPLTVTSAQKNPTAFYLCASSFQTNTEAFFGQGTRLTVV.

This clonotype was observed many times. The rearrangement joins TRBV12-3 or TRBV12-4 to TRBJ1-1; D gene uncertain. V lost 8 bases to trimming and J lost 0 bases, with 10 bases between them. This CDR3 is built from 13 residues. The chain's CDR3 is CASGQIMNTEAFF. CDR3 nucleotides: TGTGCCAGCGGCCAGATAATGAACACTGAAGCTTTCTTT.

This clonotype was seen more than once but under ten times. This rearrangement joins TRBV24-1 to TRBJ2-3; D remains ambiguous. V was trimmed by 9 bases and J by 0 bases, leaving 9 bases between them. CDR1 is KGHDR and CDR2 is SFDVKD in the germline V gene. The CDR3 sequence is 13 residues long. In DNA, the CDR3 is TGTGCCACCTCAGTGGGTAGCACAGATACGCAGTATTTT. Amino acid sequence: CATSVGSTDTQYF.

This clonotype is a singleton in its sample. This chain connects TRBV19 to TRBJ2-3; 8 nucleotides match TRBD2. Germline lookup yields CDR1 LNHDA and CDR2 SQIVND (reference sequence). This CDR3 contains 14 residues. After removal of 6 bases from V and 5 bases from J, the junction contained 7 bases not matched to a gene. The CDR3 coding sequence is TGTGCCAGTAGGAAAGCGGGAGTAAAAGATACGCAGTATTTT. Protein: CASRKAGVKDTQYF.

This clonotype was observed a handful of times. The CDR3 region is CASSRTGGYTYNEQFF. The DNA of the CDR3 is TGTGCCAGCAGTCGGACGGGAGGGTACACCTACAATGAGCAGTTCTTC. The chain recombines TRBV12-3 or TRBV12-4 with TRBJ2-1; TRBD2 aligns across 8 bases. With 5 bases clipped from V and 2 bases from J, the junction kept 8 bases outside the gene matches. The CDR3 runs to 16 residues.

This clonotype was recorded many times. V is TRBV5-1 and J is TRBJ1-1, with 7 positions matching TRBD1. V lost 4 bases, J lost 3 bases, and 9 bases stayed unmatched. Germline values: CDR1 SGHRS, CDR2 YFSETQ. The CDR3 runs 15 residues. In DNA form, the CDR3 reads TGCGCCAGCAGCCTTACCGGGACAGCACACACTGAAGCTTTCTTT. Translation: CASSLTGTAHTEAFF. Full variable domain (outside the CDR3, taken from reference TRBV5-1 and TRBJ1-1): KAGVTQTPRYLIKTRGQQVTLSCSPISGHRSVSWYQQTPGQGLQFLFEYFSETQRNKGNFPGRFSGRQFSNSRSEMNVSTLELGDSALYLCASSLTGTAHTEAFFGQGTRLTVV.

The CDR3: CASSRGQAGQPQHF. CDR3 bases: TGTGCCAGCAGTCGCGGACAGGCAGGTCAGCCCCAGCATTTT. V gene TRBV6-1 combines with J gene TRBJ1-5; 7 positions match TRBD1. V lost 5 bases, J lost 6 bases, and 7 bases stayed unmatched. Germline CDR1 reads MNHNS; CDR2 reads SASEGT. CDR3 size: 14 residues.